This passage covers 12 T cell receptor beta chains from one sample sequenced in a study of OX40 agonist ivuxolimab in advanced cancers. Libraries were constructed by the immunoSEQ multiplex PCR assay. Entries here come from immuneACCESS through TCRdb and include only in-frame sequences with V and J called. Some clones fail to appear in such tables; in the studies checked, an unresolved V gene covers under half of the shortfall, and the cause of the remainder is unknown. The sample table holds 20,000 or so clones, of which about 80% were seen once. Jointly, the top ten make up roughly two fifths of the sample. This sample comprised CD4+ or CD8+ T cells sorted from blood, obtained in a trial of the OX40 agonist ivuxolimab. These receptors were obtained from an adult with an advanced solid tumor such as melanoma, head and neck, liver or kidney cancer.

As DNA, the CDR3 is TGTGCCATCGGGACAGGGGCCTACCTCCAGACCGGGGAGCTGTTTTTT. It codes for CAIGTGAYLQTGELFF. This sequence joins TRBV28 and TRBJ2-2, with TRBD1 matching over 10 bases. Germline V lookup: CDR1 MDHEN, CDR2 SYDVKM. With 10 bases clipped from V and 5 bases from J, the junction kept 13 bases outside the gene matches. The CDR3 sequence is 16 residues long.

This clone was observed a few times. The chain combines TRBV30 with TRBJ1-1, with D unclear. Trimming left V 0 bases short and J 3 bases short, with 8 bases between. Germline lookup yields CDR1 GTSNPN and CDR2 SVGIG (reference sequence). The length of the CDR3 is 13 residues. This chain's CDR3 is CAWSVYGDTEAFF. The CDR3 DNA follows: TGTGCCTGGAGTGTATATGGAGACACTGAAGCTTTCTTT.

The chain recombines TRBV23-1 with TRBJ1-1; D remains ambiguous. TRBV23-1 is labeled an ORF, and its function is uncertain. The CDR3 length is 17 residues. Trimming stripped 1 base from V and 1 base from J, with 16 bases between. This CDR3 reads CASSQFPSEDQNTEAFF. CDR3 in DNA: TGCGCCAGCAGTCAATTCCCAAGTGAGGACCAGAACACTGAAGCTTTCTTT.

The rearrangement links TRBV4-2 to TRBJ2-3; TRBD2 matches at 8 bases. CDR3 length: 16 residues. The V and J ends lost 5 bases and 0 bases, in that order; junction bases with no gene match: 7. Germline CDR1 and CDR2: LGHNA and YNFKEQ. CDR3 DNA sequence: TGTGCCAGCAGCTCCATTAGCGGGACTAGCACAGATACGCAGTATTTT. Translated: CASSSISGTSTDTQYF.

J is TRBJ1-1 and V is TRBV4-3, with D possibly TRBD1 on 6 matching bases. The CDR3 extends over 14 amino acids. V lost 3 bases and J 0 bases, leaving 8 bases between the germline ends. Germline V gene lookup returns CDR1 LGHNA and CDR2 YSLEER. This CDR3 reads CASSHGQLNTEAFF. The DNA of the CDR3 is TGCGCCAGCAGCCACGGACAGCTGAACACTGAAGCTTTCTTT.

This clone has more than one count but fewer than ten. This chain joins TRBV5-1 and TRBJ2-7, with TRBD2 as a possible D gene (5 bases). In germline, CDR1 is SGHRS, CDR2 YFSETQ. Trimming pared 0 bases from V and 0 bases from J, leaving 10 bases between. This CDR3 contains 15 residues. In DNA form, the CDR3 reads TGCGCCAGCAGCTTGGGCGGGCAGCCCTCCTACGAGCAGTACTTC. This encodes CASSLGGQPSYEQYF.

This clone was picked up a small number of times. The chain is built from TRBV4-3 and TRBJ2-3; the D gene is possibly TRBD2 (5 bases). V was cut by 0 bases and J by 3 bases, with 13 bases left in between. CDR3 length: 16 amino acids. Germline CDR1 is LGHNA and CDR2 is YSLEER. CDR3 region: CASSQDPLEGTDTQYF. DNA of the CDR3: TGCGCCAGCAGCCAAGATCCACTAGAAGGGACAGATACGCAGTATTTT.

The CDR3: CASTHYGGGHGYTF. DNA of the CDR3: TGTGCCAGCACCCATTACGGGGGGGGCCATGGCTACACCTTC. This chain connects TRBV5-6 to TRBJ1-2; a weak D match, TRBD1 (6 bases). This CDR3 comprises 14 residues. Germline CDR1 SGHDT, CDR2 YYEEEE. Trimming took off 6 bases at V and 6 bases at J, with 18 bases between the two ends.

The rearrangement joins TRBV9 to TRBJ1-3; 9 nucleotides match TRBD1. CDR3 length: 15 amino acids. V trimming: 4 bases; J trimming: 2 bases; junction bases outside the gene matches: 4. Germline V gives CDR1 SGDLS, CDR2 YYNGEE. The CDR3 spells CASSPTGGTGNTIYF. The CDR3 DNA reads TGTGCCAGCAGCCCGACAGGGGGAACTGGAAACACCATATATTTT.

In its sample, this clone ranks as medium-sized. CDR3 in amino acids: CASSLEVLGGTSTDTQYF. The CDR3 region has the DNA TGTGCCAGCAGTTTGGAAGTTTTGGGGGGCACTAGCACAGATACGCAGTATTTT. The chain joins TRBV28 to TRBJ2-3; either TRBD1 or TRBD2 may fit D (6 bases each). The CDR3 loop spans 18 amino acids. V lost 3 bases, J lost 0 bases, and 19 bases lay in between. CDR1 and CDR2 from the germline V gene are MDHEN and SYDVKM.

The chain has TRBV15 and TRBJ1-5; 7 positions match TRBD1. This CDR3 comprises 17 residues. Germline CDR1 reads LNHNV; CDR2 reads YYDKDF (reference sequence). Trimming took 2 bases from V and 4 from J; bases not matched to a gene: 11. CDR3 protein: CATSRNLRDSYNQPQHF. In nucleotides, the CDR3 is TGTGCCACCAGCAGAAACCTCCGGGACAGTTATAATCAGCCCCAGCATTTT.

This chain connects TRBV9 to TRBJ2-3; 11 nucleotides agree with TRBD2. The CDR3 is 15 amino acids. V dropped 4 bases and J dropped 2; count of bases not matched to a gene: 3. Germline CDR1 reads SGDLS; CDR2 reads YYNGEE. The CDR3 DNA reads TGTGCCAGCAGCAAACTAGCGGGAGTCACAGATACGCAGTATTTT. Its protein is CASSKLAGVTDTQYF. The full variable domain, its missing parts supplied by reference TRBV9 and TRBJ2-3, is DSGVTQTPKHLITATGQRVTLRCSPRSGDLSVYWYQQSLDQGLQFLIQYYNGEERAKGNILERFSAQQFPDLHSELNLSSLELGDSALYFCASSKLAGVTDTQYFGPGTRLTVL.